This section outlines one TCR beta chain sequence together with its context. The antigen is unknown. The protocol was immunoSEQ multiplex PCR, while the TCRdb copy is restricted to in-frame clones and leaves out a portion. The sample gives about 70,000 clones, 80% of which show up once; 9% to 15% is in the top ten. These data belong to a study of vaccination effects on CD4 cells after COVID-19. The V gene's germline CDR1 is SGHTA and CDR2 FQGNSA. The CDR3 spans 16 residues. Trimming cost V 3 bases and J 1 base, with 14 bases left between them. Before any sequencing was done, the ViraFEST assay used viral peptide pools to expand antigen-specific CD4+ T cells. The culture ran for approximately 10 days before CD4+ T cells were isolated. Neither prior SARS-CoV-2 infection nor positive nucleocapsid antibodies were present in the vaccine recipients. Cultures received IL-2 medium that replaced half the medium on days 3 and 7.

Source: CD4+ T cells from PBMCs cultured with SARS-CoV-2 spike peptides, taken before COVID-19 vaccination. This TCR derives from a human donor who received a COVID-19 vaccine. The rearrangement links TRBV7-2 to TRBJ2-3; no clear D gene. The CDR3 coding sequence is TGTGCCAGCAGCTTCTACCCGAGTGGAGGCACAGATACGCAGTATTTT. Translated, it gives CASSFYPSGGTDTQYF. The whole variable domain, remainder taken from reference TRBV7-2 and TRBJ2-3, is GAGVSQSPSNKVTEKGKDVELRCDPISGHTALYWYRQSLGQGLEFLIYFQGNSAPDKSGLPSDRFSAERTGGSVSTLTIQRTQQEDSAVYLCASSFYPSGGTDTQYFGPGTRLTVL.